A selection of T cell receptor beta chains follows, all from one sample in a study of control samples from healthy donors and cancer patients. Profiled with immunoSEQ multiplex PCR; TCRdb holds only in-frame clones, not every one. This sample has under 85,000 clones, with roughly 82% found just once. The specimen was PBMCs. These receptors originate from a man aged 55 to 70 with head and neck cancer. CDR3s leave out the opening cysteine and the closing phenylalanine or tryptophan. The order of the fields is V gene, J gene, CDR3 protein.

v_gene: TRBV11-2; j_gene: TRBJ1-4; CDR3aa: ASSLYQTNEKLF
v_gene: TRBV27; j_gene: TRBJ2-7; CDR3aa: ASSLSTGGYEQY
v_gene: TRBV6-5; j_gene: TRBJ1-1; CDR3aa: ASSNWDGNTEAF
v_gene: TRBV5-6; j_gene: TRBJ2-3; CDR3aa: ASSGPGTPITDTQY
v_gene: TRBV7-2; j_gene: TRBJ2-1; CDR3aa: ASSLSGSGTYNEQF
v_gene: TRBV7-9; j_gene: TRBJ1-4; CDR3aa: ASSLGGVNEKLF
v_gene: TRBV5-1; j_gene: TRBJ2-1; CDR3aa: ASSPTATGREGPRNEQF
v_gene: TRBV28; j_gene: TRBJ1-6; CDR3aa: ASSLKTGRLH
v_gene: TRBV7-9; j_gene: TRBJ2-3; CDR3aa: ASSRGSGGRGTDTQY
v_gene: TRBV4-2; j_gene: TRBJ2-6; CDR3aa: ASSQDGGAGANVLT
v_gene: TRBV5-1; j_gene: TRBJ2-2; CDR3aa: ASSYTTGELF